This TCR beta chain was found in a study of shared clonotypes between healthy human individuals (TCRdb year 2020). In the study overall: The cohort included three men and two women between 18 and 49 years of age. To increase sequencing depth and limit assay-specific biases, different laboratories used diverse techniques to prepare libraries and sequence TCR repertoires. To estimate repertoire size and how much clonotypes are shared between individuals, the study performed deep sequencing of blood TCR repertoires from 4 to 6 healthy adults. For each donor, three plates each were used for CD4 naive and CD4 memory, two plates were used for CD8 naive, and one plate was used for CD8 memory. Per donor, leukapheresis produced somewhere between about 0.9 and 9.5 billion PBMCs.

This clone was counted a single time. Its antigen is not yet known. One base away there is no much larger clone; base qualities are not given. Within the sample, other DNA sequences also encode this same CDR3. The donors were healthy, HIV-negative adults with no recently reported acute infections or vaccinations. Only Caucasian adults living in Nashville, Tennessee, USA were represented among the donors. Magnetic negative selection was used to enrich CD4+ T cells, after which naive cells were positively selected on CD45RA and the negative fraction became the memory subset. Blood was obtained by leukapheresis, after which PBMCs were separated by Ficoll-Histopaque density gradient centrifugation and cryopreserved in liquid nitrogen vapor phase. Analytical flow cytometry was used to check the purity and quantity of each magnetically sorted T cell population. From each sorted fraction, genomic DNA was isolated and quantified by UV absorbance on a Nanodrop 2000c.

V and J are truncated by 2 bases and 4 bases respectively, leaving an intervening sequence of 5 bases. Inclusive of the bounding cysteine and phenylalanine, the CDR3 is 12 residues long. Only CDR3 DNA is held: 36 bases, read in frame from base 1. The germline V gene gives CDR1 as SNHLY and CDR2 as FYNNEI. On the study overall, not on this receptor specifically: The small number of donors limited the genetic and exposure-history diversity represented. Based on pairwise subsampling, the degree of clonotype sharing among donors was expected to be affected by sequencing depth. When several donors were compared, the shared fraction of clonotypes was around 5.1% for naive CD4, around 3.5% for naive CD8, more than 2% for memory CD4, and roughly 0.4% for memory CD8. Higher generation probabilities were observed for clonotypes shared by all four sorted-subset donors than for non-shared clonotypes. Estimated clonotype richness was generally larger for naive than for memory subsets. Rarefaction of sorted-subset datasets indicated incomplete sequencing despite the large sequencing depth. Sampling was limited to blood, and TCR repertoires in tissue likely differ from TCR repertoires in blood.

TCR CDR3 regions were amplified from genomic DNA by multiplex PCR using the deep immunoSEQ assay. Extracted genomic DNA from each cell subset was distributed evenly across all wells of several immunoSEQ 96-well plates, and each plate was treated as a replicate. For sorted subsets, approximately 190 ng of genomic DNA, equivalent to 30,000 or so T cell genomes, went into each replicate PCR. The purified libraries were quantified using a Qubit 3.0 fluorometer, sized with a Bioanalyzer 2100, and then quantified again using the KAPA Library Quantification kit. A separate single-read 150-cycle Illumina NextSeq 550 flow cell was used to sequence each immunoSEQ 96-well plate. The original methods were these. Because the immunoSEQ output held only junctional sequences and lacked quality scores, the filtering could not match the filtering applied to full-length reads. To assign V/J genes and CDR3, sequences were annotated using PyIR, a Python wrapper for IgBLAST v1.9, with IMGT germline references. Reads were filtered out if the reads had weak V/J assignments (E-value above 1e-6), no CDR3, stop codons, out-of-frame junctions, or ambiguous translated residues. A V3J clonotype was defined by an identical inferred V gene, J gene, and CDR3 amino acid sequence. To compute the percentage overlap between repertoires, the number of shared unique clonotypes was divided by the size of the smaller repertoire. RTK rarefaction, the Chao1 estimator, and Recon v2.1 estimates of unobserved clonotypes were used to assess repertoire richness. For all TCRbeta clonotypes obtained by the gDNA method from several donors, generation probabilities were computed with OLGA. The clones in this table, taken by TCRdb from immuneACCESS, are in-frame only. Not every clone is retained; where verified, under half of the shortfall comes from an unresolved V gene, and the cause of the rest is unknown. Clonal size and the V and J genes are those of that table, whereas D and trimming came from the DNA. Within this sample are roughly 680,000 clones, with just under 75% of them counted one time only. The top ten clonotypes cover around 1.7% of the sample.

Recombination joined TRBV2 with TRBJ2-5, with TRBD1 perhaps the D gene, on 5 matching bases. The specimen sequenced was memory CD4+ T cells sorted from blood. The cell subset or site label for this specimen denotes: CD45RA-negative fraction. The source of this sequence is a woman in her 30s in good health. In nucleotides, the sequence is TGTGCCAGCAGTGAACAGGGAGAGACCCAGTACTTC. This gives the protein CASSEQGETQYF.